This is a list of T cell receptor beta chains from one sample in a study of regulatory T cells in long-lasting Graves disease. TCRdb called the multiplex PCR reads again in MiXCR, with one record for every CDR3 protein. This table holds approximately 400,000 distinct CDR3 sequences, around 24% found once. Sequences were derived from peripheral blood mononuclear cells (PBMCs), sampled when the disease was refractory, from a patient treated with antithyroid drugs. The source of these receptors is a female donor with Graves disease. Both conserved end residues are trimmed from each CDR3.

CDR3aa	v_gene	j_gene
ASSLRGRTGGYGYT	TRBV5-1	TRBJ1-2
ASSPGPLNTEAF	TRBV11-3	TRBJ1-1
ASSYSITGTQY	TRBV6-5	TRBJ2-5
ASSLNLQSSYEQY	TRBV27	TRBJ2-7
ASLGQGNQPQH	TRBV6-1	TRBJ1-5
ASSPDRVLF	TRBV6-1	TRBJ2-2
AWSRWKETQY	TRBV30	TRBJ2-5
ATSRDQAGGFNIQY	TRBV15	TRBJ2-4
ASSLGGQGPRGTQY	TRBV5-1	TRBJ2-5
ASSLDSQDGYGYT	TRBV5-6	TRBJ1-2
ASGVPRQGGRN	TRBV28	TRBJ2-7